This T cell receptor beta chain was documented in a study of immune cell composition in non-small cell lung cancer. Regarding this clone: Its specificity is unknown.

General study points: Clones >0.5% enriched in tumour were rarer in adenocarcinoma (around 33%) than squamous (75%). Lung squamous cell carcinoma tumours had significantly higher top 10 clone scores and productive clonality than lung adenocarcinoma. No significant correlation existed between pack-years smoked and tumour clonality.

Germline CDR1 and CDR2: GTSNPN and SVGIG (reference sequence). CDR3 length equals 10 residues. Here immunoSEQ multiplex PCR was the method, and the copy in TCRdb shows in-frame clones only, minus some. The repertoire holds about 7,500 clones, 68% seen once, with 8.2% in the top ten. The source material was lung tumor tissue. This chain joins TRBV30 and TRBJ2-1, with a tentative D call TRBD1 (5 bases). This clonotype was sampled from a human donor with non-small cell lung cancer. CDR3 protein: CAVRGSRQFF. CDR3 coding DNA: TGTGCTGTAAGGGGATCCCGGCAGTTCTTC.